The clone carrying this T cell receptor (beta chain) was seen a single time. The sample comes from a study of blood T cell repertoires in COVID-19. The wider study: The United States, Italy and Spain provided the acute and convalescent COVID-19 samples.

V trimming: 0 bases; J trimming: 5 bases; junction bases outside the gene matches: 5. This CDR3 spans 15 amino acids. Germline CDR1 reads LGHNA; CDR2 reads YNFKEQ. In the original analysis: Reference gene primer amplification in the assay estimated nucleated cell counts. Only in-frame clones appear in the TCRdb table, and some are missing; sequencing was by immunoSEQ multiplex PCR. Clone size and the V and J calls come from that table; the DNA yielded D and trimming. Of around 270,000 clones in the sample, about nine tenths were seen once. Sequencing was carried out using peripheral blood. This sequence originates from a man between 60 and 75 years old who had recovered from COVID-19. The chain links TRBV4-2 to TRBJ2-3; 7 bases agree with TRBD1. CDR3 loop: CASSQEHRGVDTQYF. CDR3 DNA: TGTGCCAGCAGCCAAGAGCACAGGGGAGTAGATACGCAGTATTTT.